The sequence of this T cell receptor beta chain was determined in a study of shared clonotypes between healthy human individuals (TCRdb year 2020). Describing the broader study: A couple of women and three men aged 18 to 49 years were included in the cohort. For each donor, CD4 naive and CD4 memory were each given three plates, CD8 naive was given two plates, and CD8 memory was given one plate. Blood TCR repertoires of 5 or 6 healthy adults were deeply sequenced to estimate repertoire size and the extent of clonotype sharing between individuals. To increase sequencing depth and limit assay-specific biases, different laboratories used diverse techniques to prepare libraries and sequence TCR repertoires. Each donor's leukapheresis produced roughly between roughly 0.94 and 9.5 billion PBMCs.

What the study reported, not specific to this receptor: Larger estimated clonotype richness was generally found for naive subsets than for memory subsets. Rarefaction of sorted-subset datasets indicated incomplete sequencing despite the large sequencing depth. Across four donors, roughly 5.1% of naive CD4, 3.5% of naive CD8, under 2.5% of memory CD4, and approximately 0.4% of memory CD8 clonotypes were shared. Clonotypes shared by all four sorted-subset donors showed higher generation probabilities than non-shared clonotypes. Sampling was restricted to blood, and TCR repertoires in tissue are likely to differ from TCR repertoires in blood. Based on pairwise subsampling, the degree of clonotype sharing among donors was expected to be affected by sequencing depth. The genetic and exposure-history diversity represented was limited by the small number of donors.

For the CD8 naive samples, CD45RO-negative cells were positively selected for CCR7, yielding a CD45RA+CCR7+ population from which TemRA cells were excluded. Healthy HIV-negative adults with no recently reported acute infections or vaccinations were included as donors. Only Caucasian adults living in Nashville, Tennessee, USA were represented among the donors. Blood was obtained by leukapheresis, after which PBMCs were separated by Ficoll-Histopaque density gradient centrifugation and cryopreserved in liquid nitrogen vapor phase. Analytical flow cytometry was used to check the purity and quantity of every magnetically sorted T cell population. Genomic DNA was isolated from each sorted fraction and quantified by UV absorbance on a Nanodrop 2000c. Taken from cysteine to phenylalanine, the CDR3 has 14 residues. Of the read, only the CDR3 DNA is kept; its 42 bases are in frame from base 1. V and J are trimmed by 3 bases and 1 base, and the gene matches miss 3 bases of the junction. Reading the germline V gene (reference sequence) gives CDR1 MNHEY and CDR2 SMNVEV.

A note on this clone: What antigen it recognizes has not been identified. The record has no base qualities; no much larger clone is one base away.

Using the deep immunoSEQ assay, multiplex PCR amplified TCR CDR3 regions from genomic DNA. For each cell subset, the extracted genomic DNA was distributed evenly across all wells of several immunoSEQ 96-well plates, and each plate served as one replicate. Each replicate PCR for sorted subsets received about 200 ng genomic DNA, equal to roughly 33,000 T cell genomes. Purified libraries were quantified with a Qubit 3.0 fluorometer, sized on a Bioanalyzer 2100, and re-quantified with the KAPA Library Quantification kit. Each immunoSEQ 96-well plate was sequenced on its own single-read 150-cycle Illumina NextSeq 550 flow cell. As for the original processing: The immunoSEQ output contained only junctional sequences without quality scores, so filtering could not match that applied to full-length reads. To assign V/J genes and CDR3, sequences were annotated using PyIR, a Python wrapper for IgBLAST v1.9, with IMGT germline references. Any read was removed if the V/J assignment was weak (E-value above 1e-6), the CDR3 was missing, or the read contained stop codons, out-of-frame junctions, or ambiguous translated residues. A V3J clonotype was defined by an identical inferred V gene, J gene, and CDR3 amino acid sequence. The percentage overlap between two repertoires was calculated by dividing the number of shared unique clonotypes by the size of the smaller repertoire. Three approaches were used to assess repertoire richness: RTK rarefaction, the Chao1 estimator, and Recon v2.1 estimates of unobserved clonotypes. For all TCRbeta clonotypes obtained by the gDNA method from a handful of donors, generation probabilities were computed with OLGA. TCRdb took over this immuneACCESS table, retaining in-frame rearrangements with V and J assigned. Such tables are incomplete; in checked studies, under half of the missing clones stem from an unresolved V gene, and the remainder is unexplained. That table is the source of V, J and clone size, and D and trimming were worked out from the DNA. Present in this sample are around 560,000 clones, around 96% of which were seen just once. The ten largest clonotypes hold about 0.11% of the sample.

The TCR was taken from a woman in her twenties or thirties in good health. The chain employs TRBV27 and TRBJ2-7, with 7 junctional bases fitting TRBD2. The sample taken for sequencing was naive CD8+ T cells sorted from blood. The sample's cell subset or site, from its label and the paper: CD45RA+CCR7+. The CDR3 protein sequence reads: CASSFGRESYEQYF. The DNA sequence reads TGTGCCAGCAGTTTTGGGCGGGAGTCCTACGAGCAGTACTTC.